The 11 T cell receptor beta chains below come from one sample, sequenced in a study of cytomegalovirus exposure and HLA in healthy donors (dated by TCRdb to 2016 to 2017). The receptor library was made with the immunoSEQ multiplex PCR assay. For the multiplex PCR, a mixture combining 60 forward primers for TCR Vbeta segments and 13 reverse primers for TCR Jbeta segments was used. This is the immuneACCESS table as TCRdb keeps it, with only in-frame sequences that have V and J called. A part of the clones is gone; compared with another copy, unresolved V genes explain less than half, and the rest is unexplained. In this sample the table shows roughly 150,000 clones, roughly 85% of which occur a single time. The ten largest make up less than 4% of the sample. Sequencing used PBMCs. Source of these receptors: a male donor in good health and CMV-seronegative.

This chain connects TRBV5-6 to TRBJ2-7; 14 bases agree with TRBD2. The germline gives CDR1 SGHDT, CDR2 YYEEEE. The V segment lost 4 bases and the J segment 0 bases; nucleotides outside the gene matches: 6. The CDR3 runs 17 residues. The CDR3 DNA follows: TGTGCCAGCAGCCCGGGACTAGCGGGGGCCCTCTCCTACGAGCAGTACTTC. Translated, it gives CASSPGLAGALSYEQYF.

Concerning this clone itself: The identical CDR3 is also encoded by other nucleotide sequences in the sample. The rearrangement links TRBV5-4 to TRBJ2-7, with D possibly matching TRBD2 (6 bases). Germline-derived CDR1 and CDR2 are SGHNT and YYREEE (reference sequence). V lost 5 bases to trimming and J lost 2 bases, with 14 bases between them. CDR3 size: 14 residues. The DNA for the CDR3 is TGTGCCAGCAGGCGGGACTTCTCGACCTACGAGCAGTACTTC. It translates to CASRRDFSTYEQYF.

V is TRBV28 and J is TRBJ1-1, with 8 bases aligning to TRBD1. The CDR3 length is 18 residues. With 6 bases clipped from V and 0 bases from J, the junction kept 15 bases outside the gene matches. From germline, CDR1 is MDHEN and CDR2 SYDVKM. CDR3 in amino acids: CASRPWDRFIRMNTEAFF. The CDR3 DNA reads TGTGCCAGCAGGCCTTGGGACAGGTTCATTCGCATGAACACTGAAGCTTTCTTT.

The chain recombines TRBV5-1 with TRBJ2-3, with 7 nucleotides matching TRBD1. Losses at the gene ends were 4 bases for V and 3 bases for J; bases not matched to a gene: 5. Per the germline V gene, CDR1 is SGHRS and CDR2 is YFSETQ. The CDR3 covers 14 residues. The DNA for the CDR3 is TGCGCCAGCAGCCCTGGGACAGTTACAGATACGCAGTATTTT. Translating it yields CASSPGTVTDTQYF.

The chain uses TRBV5-1 and TRBJ2-7, with D perhaps matching TRBD1 (5 bases). The V end was cut by 4 bases, the J end by 2 bases, with 10 bases between. Per germline, CDR1 SGHRS and CDR2 YFSETQ. The CDR3 contains 13 residues. CDR3 amino acids: CASSPTAAYEQYF. CDR3 nucleotide sequence: TGCGCCAGCAGCCCGACAGCCGCCTACGAGCAGTACTTC.

The CDR3 region is CASSEYLRGHEQYF. In DNA form, the CDR3 reads TGTGCCAGCAGTGAATATTTAAGGGGCCACGAGCAGTACTTC. The genes are TRBV2 and TRBJ2-7; TRBD1 might be the D (5 bases). The V gene lost 2 bases and the J gene lost 5 bases, with 13 bases spanning the gap. The CDR3 is 14 amino acids. Germline-derived CDR1 and CDR2 are SNHLY and FYNNEI. Drawing the rest from reference TRBV2 and TRBJ2-7, the complete variable domain is EPEVTQTPSHQVTQMGQEVILRCVPISNHLYFYWYRQILGQKVEFLVSFYNNEISEKSEIFDDQFSVERPDGSNFTLKIRSTKLEDSAMYFCASSEYLRGHEQYFGPGTRLTVT.

The chain is built from TRBV28 and TRBJ2-3, with TRBD1 as a possible D gene (6 bases). CDR1 and CDR2 (germline): MDHEN, SYDVKM. This CDR3 spans 12 amino acids. V lost 7 bases, J lost 6 bases, and 11 bases lay in between. CDR3: CASTRQGDTQYF. The CDR3 DNA is TGTGCCAGCACCCGGCAGGGGGATACGCAGTATTTT.

This rearrangement joins TRBV6-5 to TRBJ2-5, with D perhaps TRBD1 (5 bases). The J call is uncertain, as TRBJ2-7 better fits the DNA end. This CDR3 region has 12 residues. CDR1 MNHEY and CDR2 SVGAGI come from the germline V gene. CDR3 residues: CASRRTTNEQYF. DNA for the CDR3: TGTGCCAGCAGGCGGACAACTAACGAGCAGTACTTC.

The V and J genes are TRBV7-2 and TRBJ2-4; perhaps TRBD2 as D (6 bases). Germline lookup yields CDR1 SGHTA and CDR2 FQGNSA. V lost 6 bases, J lost 0 bases, and 12 bases lay in between. This CDR3 is built from 15 residues. The CDR3 region is CASSSGGIAKNIQYF. CDR3 nucleotides: TGTGCCAGCAGTTCAGGCGGGATAGCCAAAAACATTCAGTACTTC.

The chain combines TRBV19 with TRBJ2-2; TRBD1 might be the D (6 bases). The CDR3 covers 13 residues. V lost 9 bases and J 6 bases, leaving 14 bases between the germline ends. Germline assignment: CDR1 LNHDA and CDR2 SQIVND (reference sequence). The chain's CDR3 is CARITGYPGELFF. CDR3 nucleotides: TGTGCCAGGATTACAGGGTATCCCGGGGAGCTGTTTTTT.

The chain has TRBV27 and TRBJ2-5; the D gene is possibly TRBD1 (5 bases). The V gene's germline CDR1 is MNHEY and CDR2 SMNVEV (reference sequence). CDR3 length: 13 amino acids. Trimming left V 5 bases short and J 1 base short, with 8 bases between. The CDR3 here is CASSRQIQETQYF. In DNA form, the CDR3 reads TGTGCCAGCAGTCGACAGATCCAAGAGACCCAGTACTTC.